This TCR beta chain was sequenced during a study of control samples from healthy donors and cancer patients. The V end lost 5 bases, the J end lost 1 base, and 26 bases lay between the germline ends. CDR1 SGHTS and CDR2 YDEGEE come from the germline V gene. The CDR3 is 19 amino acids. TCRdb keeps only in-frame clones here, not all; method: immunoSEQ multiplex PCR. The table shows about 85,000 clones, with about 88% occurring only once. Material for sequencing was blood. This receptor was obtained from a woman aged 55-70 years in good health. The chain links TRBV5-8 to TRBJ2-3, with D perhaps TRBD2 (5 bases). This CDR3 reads CASSSGIYLGKRGTDTQYF. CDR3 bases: TGTGCCAGCAGTTCTGGTATTTATTTGGGGAAGAGGGGCACAGATACGCAGTATTTT. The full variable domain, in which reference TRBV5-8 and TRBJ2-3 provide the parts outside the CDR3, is EAGVTQSPTHLIKTRGQQATLRCSPISGHTSVYWYQQALGLGLQFLLWYDEGEERNRGNFPPRFSGRQFPNYSSELNVNALELEDSALYLCASSSGIYLGKRGTDTQYFGPGTRLTVL.